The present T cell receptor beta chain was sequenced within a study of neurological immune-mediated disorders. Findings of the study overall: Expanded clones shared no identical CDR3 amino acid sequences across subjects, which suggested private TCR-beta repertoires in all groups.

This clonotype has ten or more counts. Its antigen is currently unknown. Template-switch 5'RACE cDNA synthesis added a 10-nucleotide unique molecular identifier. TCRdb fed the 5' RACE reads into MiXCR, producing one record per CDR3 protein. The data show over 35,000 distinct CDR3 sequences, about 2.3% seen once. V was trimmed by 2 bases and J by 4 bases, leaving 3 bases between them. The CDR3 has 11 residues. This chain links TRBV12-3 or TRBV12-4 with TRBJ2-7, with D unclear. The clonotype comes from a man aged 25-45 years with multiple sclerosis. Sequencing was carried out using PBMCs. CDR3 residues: CASSLKYEQYF. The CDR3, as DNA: TGTGCCAGCAGTTTAAAGTACGAGCAGTACTTC.